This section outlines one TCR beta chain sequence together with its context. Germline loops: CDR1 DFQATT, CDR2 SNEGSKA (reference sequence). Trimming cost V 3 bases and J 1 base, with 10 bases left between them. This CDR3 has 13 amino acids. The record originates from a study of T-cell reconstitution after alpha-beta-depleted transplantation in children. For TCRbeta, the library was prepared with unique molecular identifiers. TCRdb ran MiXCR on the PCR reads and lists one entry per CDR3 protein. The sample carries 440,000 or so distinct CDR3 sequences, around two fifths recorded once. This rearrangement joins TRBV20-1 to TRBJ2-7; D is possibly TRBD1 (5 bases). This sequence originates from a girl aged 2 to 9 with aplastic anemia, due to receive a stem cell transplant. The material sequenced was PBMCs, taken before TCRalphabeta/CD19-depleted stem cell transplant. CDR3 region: CSARGRPSYEQYF. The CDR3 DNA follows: TGCAGTGCTAGGGGGCGGCCTTCCTACGAGCAGTACTTC.